The rows below give T cell receptor beta chains drawn from one sample of a study of blood T cells in healthy people across ages. TCRdb re-called the 5' RACE reads with MiXCR, one entry per CDR3 protein. The sample carries hundreds of thousands of distinct CDR3 sequences, 49% recorded once. The sequenced sample consisted of blood. These receptors all come from a woman aged 55-75 years in good health. CDR3s include the opening cysteine and the closing phenylalanine or tryptophan. D genes are given only for firm matches. A clone size is listed for some rows: how often the clone was seen (once, few, many), or a class if it is expanded.

d_call j_call v_call clone_size cdr3_nt cdr3_aa
. TRBJ2-7 TRBV5-1 . TGCGCCAGCAGCTTGGCTCAGGGGGGCGACGAGCAGTACTTC CASSLAQGGDEQYF
. TRBJ2-3 TRBV15 . TGTGCCACCAGCAGAGAACAACGGCATACGCAGTATTTT CATSREQRHTQYF
. TRBJ2-1 TRBV10-3 . TGTGCCATCAGTGGAGGGGGCTACAATGAGCAGTTCTTC CAISGGGYNEQFF
. TRBJ2-5 TRBV6-6 few TGTGCCAGCAGTTACTCGAACTTACAAGAGACCCAGTACTTC CASSYSNLQETQYF
. TRBJ2-7 TRBV6-5 . TGTGCCAGCAGGGCCGGAGGGACGGAGGAAAAGCAGTACTTC CASRAGGTEEKQYF
. TRBJ2-7 TRBV20-1 . TGCAGTGCTCGGACAAGACGGCTAGTGGAGCAGTACTTC CSARTRRLVEQYF
. TRBJ2-1 TRBV24-1 . TGTGCCACCAGTGACCCTACTAGCTATGAGCAGTTCTTC CATSDPTSYEQFF
TRBD2 TRBJ2-1 TRBV7-3 . TGTGCCAGCAGCTTAACCACTAGCGGGACCTTACAGCAGTTCTTC CASSLTTSGTLQQFF
. TRBJ2-7 TRBV6-2/TRBV6-3 few TGTGCCAGCACTGACAATGACTACGAGCAGTACTTC CASTDNDYEQYF
TRBD1 TRBJ1-2 TRBV3-1 . TGTGCCAGCGCGGGACAGGGATACGGCTACACCTTC CASAGQGYGYTF
TRBD1 TRBJ1-6 TRBV10-3 . TGTGCCGTCAGCCCGGGACAGCGGGGAAGCTCCTATAATTCACCCCTCCACTTT CAVSPGQRGSSYNSPLHF
. TRBJ2-7 TRBV20-1 few TGCAGTGCTAGGGGGGCGCGCGAGCAGTACTTC CSARGAREQYF
TRBD1 TRBJ1-1 TRBV3-1 . TGTGCCAGCAGCCACAAGGGACAGGGGGCATCCGCTTTCTTT CASSHKGQGASAFF
. TRBJ2-1 TRBV14 . TGTGCCAGCAGCCAAGATGGGGGAAGCTCCTACAATGAGCAGTTCTTC CASSQDGGSSYNEQFF
TRBD2 TRBJ2-7 TRBV5-4 . TGTGCCAGCAGCAGGAAAGATAGCGGGAAGTACGAGCAGTACTTC CASSRKDSGKYEQYF
TRBD2 TRBJ2-5 TRBV5-1 . TGCGCCAGCAGCCCGGGACTAGCGGGTCTCCAAGAGGCCCAGTACTTC CASSPGLAGLQEAQYF
. TRBJ2-1 TRBV4-3 few TGCGCCAGCAGCCAGGGCAGAGGCCTAGCCGTATACAATGAGCAGTTCTTC CASSQGRGLAVYNEQFF
. TRBJ2-5 TRBV12-3/TRBV12-4 . TGTGCCAGCAGTTCAGGGGTGTCCTACAATGAGCAGTACTTC CASSSGVSYNEQYF
. TRBJ1-2 TRBV3-1 . TGTGCCAGCAGCCAAGATGTCAGGGCTGGCTACACCTTC CASSQDVRAGYTF
TRBD1 TRBJ2-5 TRBV4-1 . TGCGCCAGCAGAATGAGGCCCCACCCCGGGACAGAGCCCTCCTACGGGCAGTACTTC CASRMRPHPGTEPSYGQYF